A selection of T cell receptor beta chains follows, all from one sample in a study of T-cell memory formation after mild COVID-19. Using its own MiXCR run on the 5' RACE reads, TCRdb lists one record per CDR3 protein. The sample consists of approximately 410,000 distinct CDR3 sequences, less than 25% of them appearing once. What was sequenced was PBMCs or a T cell subset sorted from them (not recorded which). These receptors all come from an adult woman who had mild COVID-19 (a few samples of this study predate the infection). Cell type and time point are not known. CDR3s include the opening cysteine and the closing phenylalanine or tryptophan. The D gene is left open where the match is weak. Rows give clone size only sometimes, using once, few, many, or a class for an expanded clone.

D,V,J,size,CDR3,DNA
-,TRBV11-2,TRBJ2-7,many,CASSLALGPYEQYF,TGTGCCAGCAGCCTTGCCCTAGGGCCCTACGAGCAGTACTTC
TRBD1,TRBV18,TRBJ2-7,few,CASSPPSGQGSFEQYF,TGTGCCAGCTCACCACCGTCCGGACAGGGTTCATTCGAGCAGTACTTC
-,TRBV5-1,TRBJ2-7,-,CASRRDFYEQYF,TGCGCCAGCAGGAGGGACTTTTACGAGCAGTACTTC
-,TRBV24-1,TRBJ2-1,-,CATVGWASAEQFF,TGTGCCACCGTGGGGTGGGCGAGCGCTGAGCAGTTCTTC
TRBD2,TRBV6-5,TRBJ2-5,-,CASSYEAGGSEETQYF,TGTGCCAGCAGTTACGAGGCGGGGGGGTCGGAAGAGACCCAGTACTTC
TRBD2,TRBV5-1,TRBJ2-7,-,CASRGGDMYEQYF,TGCGCCAGCAGGGGGGGGGATATGTACGAGCAGTACTTC
-,TRBV29-1,TRBJ2-2,few,CSVAQTNTGELFF,TGCAGCGTTGCACAGACAAACACCGGGGAGCTGTTTTTT
-,TRBV10-3,TRBJ2-5,few,CATAGVAAETQYF,TGTGCCACCGCCGGGGTAGCTGCGGAGACCCAGTACTTC
TRBD2,TRBV7-3,TRBJ2-5,-,CASSLSGPASGEETQYF,TGTGCCAGCAGCTTATCAGGTCCGGCTAGCGGGGAAGAGACCCAGTACTTC
TRBD1,TRBV6-2/TRBV6-3,TRBJ2-1,few,CASSYSWRDRGPPSSYNEQFF,TGTGCCAGCAGTTACTCATGGAGGGACAGGGGGCCTCCGAGCTCCTACAATGAGCAGTTCTTC
TRBD2,TRBV6-5,TRBJ2-7,-,CASSYWGRAQREQYF,TGTGCCAGCAGCTACTGGGGGAGGGCCCAACGCGAGCAGTACTTC
TRBD2,TRBV29-1,TRBJ2-3,-,CSVMSPPREFRPDTQYF,TGCAGCGTTATGTCGCCTCCGCGGGAGTTTCGCCCAGATACGCAGTATTTT
TRBD1,TRBV18,TRBJ1-5,-,CASSNGTGFNQPQHF,TGTGCCAGCTCAAATGGGACAGGGTTCAATCAGCCCCAGCATTTT
-,TRBV20-1,TRBJ1-1,few,CSARPPEAFF,TGCAGTGCTAGGCCCCCTGAAGCTTTCTTT
-,TRBV19,TRBJ2-7,few,CASSAKTGIYEQYF,TGTGCCAGTAGTGCCAAGACAGGCATTTACGAGCAGTACTTC
-,TRBV7-9,TRBJ2-7,few,CASSQSGLTYEQYF,TGTGCCAGCAGCCAAAGCGGGCTCACCTACGAGCAGTACTTC
TRBD1,TRBV20-1,TRBJ1-5,many,CSARTIGTGYNQPQHF,TGCAGTGCTAGAACCATAGGGACAGGATACAATCAGCCCCAGCATTTT
-,TRBV7-3,TRBJ2-3,-,CASSATNGPGDTQYF,TGTGCCAGCAGCGCCACTAACGGTCCTGGAGATACGCAGTATTTT
TRBD1,TRBV23-1,TRBJ1-5,few,CASSPIGLQGRYSNQPQHF,TGCGCCAGCAGTCCAATCGGGTTACAGGGGAGGTATAGCAATCAGCCCCAGCATTTT
-,TRBV20-1,TRBJ1-3,-,CSAREATGNTIYF,TGCAGTGCTAGAGAGGCGACGGGAAACACCATATATTTT
TRBD2,TRBV7-2,TRBJ2-1,many,CASSLRMDLAGAYNEQFF,TGTGCCAGCAGCTTACGGATGGATCTAGCGGGGGCCTACAATGAGCAGTTCTTC
-,TRBV7-2,TRBJ2-3,few,CASSRTGLVADTQYF,TGTGCCAGCAGCCGGACGGGACTGGTGGCAGATACGCAGTATTTT